One and the same sample provided the 30 T cell receptor beta chains below, sequenced in a study of blood T cell repertoires in COVID-19. Only in-frame clones appear in the TCRdb table, and some are missing; sequencing was by immunoSEQ multiplex PCR. Among over 60,000 clones listed, over 80% were seen once. The sequencing input was peripheral blood. Receptors originate from a woman older than 75 with acute or convalescent COVID-19.

The CDR3 protein is CASSEYRVSGGTSYEQYF. CDR3 in DNA: TGTGCCAGCAGCGAATATAGGGTGAGCGGAGGGACCTCCTACGAGCAGTACTTC. The J gene is TRBJ2-7, the V gene TRBV21-1; the table's D call TRBD2 went unverified against the DNA. TRBV21-1 is a pseudogene. The CDR3 spans 18 residues.

This clone was detected once. The CDR3 bases are TGTGCCAGCAGCTTGGGCCTAGCGGGAGGGGACCAAGAGACCCAGTACTTC. Its protein product is CASSLGLAGGDQETQYF. The J gene is TRBJ2-5, the V gene TRBV7-2, with 12 positions matching TRBD2. The CDR3 contains 17 residues. The germline V gene encodes CDR1 SGHTA and CDR2 FQGNSA. J was trimmed by 0 bases and V by 3 bases; bases with no gene match: 5.

The sample holds a few counts of this clone. This rearrangement joins TRBV6-1 to TRBJ1-2; 7 bases fit TRBD1. Germline CDR1 is MNHNS and CDR2 is SASEGT. The CDR3 spans 14 residues. With V trimmed by 0 bases and J by 6 bases, 4 bases remained unmatched. As DNA, the CDR3 is TGTGCCAGCAGTGAAGCACAGGGGTTCAATGGCTACACCTTC. Protein product: CASSEAQGFNGYTF.

J is TRBJ2-2 and V is TRBV9; 12 nucleotides agree with TRBD2. Germline CDR1 is SGDLS and CDR2 is YYNGEE. The CDR3 is made up of 16 amino acids. V lost 5 bases and J lost 7; bases outside the gene matches: 9. The CDR3 loop reads CASSPTSGRFDGELFF. CDR3 bases: TGTGCCAGCAGTCCTACTAGCGGGAGGTTCGACGGGGAGCTGTTTTTT.

The chain combines TRBV7-9 with TRBJ1-1; the D gene is possibly TRBD1 (5 bases). With 5 bases removed from V and 10 bases from J, the gap between germline ends came to 11 bases. Germline values: CDR1 SEHNR, CDR2 FQNEAQ (reference sequence). The CDR3 runs to 11 residues. The CDR3 sequence: CASSRWGGAFF. The DNA for the CDR3 is TGTGCCAGCAGCCGATGGGGGGGAGCTTTCTTT.

This chain joins TRBV3-1 (or the pseudogene TRBV3-2) and TRBJ2-7, with TRBD1 as a possible D gene (6 bases). Germline V gene data show CDR1 as LGHDT and CDR2 as YNNKEL (reference sequence). V lost 4 bases, J lost 3 bases, and 13 bases lay in between. The CDR3 is made up of 14 amino acids. CDR3 protein: CASSLAGQNYEQYF. CDR3 DNA sequence: TGTGCCAGCAGCCTAGCAGGACAGAACTACGAGCAGTACTTC.

The chain links TRBV18 to TRBJ1-5; 8 nucleotides agree with TRBD1. This CDR3 comprises 15 residues. V trimming: 1 base; J trimming: 6 bases; junction bases outside the gene matches: 5. From germline, CDR1 is KGHSH and CDR2 LQKENI. CDR3: CASSPQTGGGQPQHF. The CDR3 DNA follows: TGTGCCAGCTCACCACAAACAGGGGGGGGTCAGCCCCAGCATTTT.

The V gene is TRBV28, the J gene TRBJ2-2; TRBD1 aligns across 11 bases. V shed 4 bases, J shed 6 bases, and the junction held 7 bases outside the gene matches. The V gene's germline CDR1 is MDHEN and CDR2 SYDVKM. This CDR3 comprises 16 residues. CDR3: CASSSPPGQGAGELFF. The CDR3 DNA reads TGTGCCAGCAGTTCACCCCCGGGACAGGGGGCCGGGGAGCTGTTTTTT. Filled out from reference TRBV28 and TRBJ2-2, the complete variable domain reads DVKVTQSSRYLVKRTGEKVFLECVQDMDHENMFWYRQDPGLGLRLIYFSYDVKMKEKGDIPEGYSVSREKKERFSLILESASTNQTSMYLCASSSPPGQGAGELFFGEGSRLTVL.

In nucleotides, the CDR3 is TGTGCCAGCAGCCCGAGCGGTCTCTTCGGGCAGTACTTC. It encodes CASSPSGLFGQYF. The chain combines TRBV5-8 with TRBJ2-7; perhaps TRBD2 as D (5 bases). Trimming removed 4 bases at V and 9 bases at J, with 17 bases between. CDR3 size: 13 residues. Germline assignment: CDR1 SGHTS and CDR2 YDEGEE.

The J gene is TRBJ2-7, the V gene TRBV5-4; maybe TRBD2 (6 bases). V gave up 0 bases and J gave up 4 bases, with 11 bases separating them. CDR3 length: 14 residues. The germline V gene has CDR1 SGHNT and CDR2 YYREEE (reference sequence). CDR3 in amino acids: CASSLDGGIYEQYF. CDR3 sequence (DNA): TGTGCCAGCAGCTTGGATGGGGGGATATACGAGCAGTACTTC.

This sequence joins TRBV13 and TRBJ1-1; D is ambiguous. Deletions cut 0 bases from V and 6 bases from J, with 11 bases between. Germline V gene lookup returns CDR1 PRHDT and CDR2 FYEKMQ (reference sequence). This CDR3 contains 14 residues. The CDR3 nucleotides read TGTGCCAGCAGCTTAGGCCTGAGTTTAGCTGAAGCTTTCTTT. As protein: CASSLGLSLAEAFF.

This chain connects TRBV19 to TRBJ1-1, with a possible D match to TRBD1 (5 bases). Per the germline V gene, CDR1 is LNHDA and CDR2 is SQIVND (reference sequence). The CDR3 runs to 14 residues. Trimming removed 5 bases at V and 2 bases at J, with 12 bases between. CDR3: CASSLAGPNTEAFF. The CDR3 DNA reads TGTGCCAGTAGTTTGGCAGGGCCAAACACTGAAGCTTTCTTT. Combining the CDR3 with reference TRBV19 and TRBJ1-1 gives the whole variable domain DGGITQSPKYLFRKEGQNVTLSCEQNLNHDAMYWYRQDPGQGLRLIYYSQIVNDFQKGDIAEGYSVSREKKESFPLTVTSAQKNPTAFYLCASSLAGPNTEAFFGQGTRLTVV.

The chain links TRBV6-2 or TRBV6-3 to TRBJ2-1, with TRBD2 as a possible D gene (6 bases). The CDR3 has 15 amino acids. Germline V lookup: CDR1 MNHEY, CDR2 SVGEGT. With 6 bases removed from V and 8 bases from J, the gap between germline ends came to 20 bases. The CDR3 loop is CASSTKRVLSDEQFF. The DNA of the CDR3 is TGTGCCAGCAGCACTAAGCGGGTTCTCAGTGATGAGCAGTTCTTC.

The genes are TRBV3-1 (or the pseudogene TRBV3-2) and TRBJ2-7; maybe TRBD2 (5 bases). Between the trimmed V and J ends, which lost 0 bases and 3 bases, there was a span of 15 bases. The CDR3 loop spans 16 amino acids. Looked up from germline, CDR1 is LGHDT and CDR2 is YNNKEL (reference sequence). CDR3: CASSQDRGSLRYEQYF. Written as DNA, the CDR3 is TGTGCCAGCAGCCAAGATCGGGGTAGTTTGCGCTACGAGCAGTACTTC.

V gene TRBV9 combines with J gene TRBJ2-1; tentatively, D is TRBD2 (6 bases). CDR1 SGDLS and CDR2 YYNGEE come from the germline V gene. V was shortened by 3 bases and J by 6 bases, with 10 bases between the two germline ends. CDR3 length: 13 residues. Here the CDR3 DNA reads TGTGCCAGCAGCGCGCGGGAACCCAATGAGCAGTTCTTC. Its translation is CASSAREPNEQFF.

Written as DNA, the CDR3 is TGTGCCAGCAGCCGACGCGACTCCAGAGGGTTCTTC. As protein: CASSRRDSRGFF. The genes are TRBV28 and TRBJ2-1; D not resolved. This CDR3 has 12 residues. The V and J ends lost 6 bases and 15 bases respectively, with 18 bases between them. Germline V lookup: CDR1 MDHEN, CDR2 SYDVKM.

This chain connects TRBV25-1 to TRBJ1-4; 7 positions agree with TRBD1. V shed 6 bases, J shed 8 bases, and the junction held 9 bases outside the gene matches. The CDR3 covers 14 residues. Per the germline V gene, CDR1 is MGHDK and CDR2 is SYGVNS. In nucleotides, the CDR3 is TGTGCCAGCAGCCCGGGACAGACGGGGGAAAAACTGTTTTTT. Translated, it gives CASSPGQTGEKLFF. The complete variable domain, with remaining parts taken from reference TRBV25-1 and TRBJ1-4, reads EADIYQTPRYLVIGTGKKITLECSQTMGHDKMYWYQQDPGMELHLIHYSYGVNSTEKGDLSSESTVSRIRTEHFPLTLESARPSHTSQYLCASSPGQTGEKLFFGSGTQLSVL.

The V gene is TRBV7-9, the J gene TRBJ1-1, with D unresolved. Germline V gene sequence: CDR1 SEHNR, CDR2 FQNEAQ (reference sequence). V dropped 2 bases and J dropped 3 bases, with 7 bases sitting between them. The length of the CDR3 is 13 residues. The CDR3 DNA follows: TGTGCCAGCAGCTTAAAGAGGGACACTGAAGCTTTCTTT. Protein product: CASSLKRDTEAFF.

The gene calls are TRBV7-9 and TRBJ2-2; 8 nucleotides align to TRBD2. V was pared by 1 base and J by 7 bases, with 2 bases of the junction left unmatched. CDR3 length: 14 amino acids. The germline gives CDR1 SEHNR, CDR2 FQNEAQ (reference sequence). The CDR3 loop is CASSLDGRVGELFF. Here the CDR3 DNA reads TGTGCCAGCAGCTTAGACGGGAGGGTCGGGGAGCTGTTTTTT.

The V call is TRBV6-5, the J call TRBJ1-2; D is possibly TRBD1 (5 bases). Looked up from germline, CDR1 is MNHEY and CDR2 is SVGAGI. V shed 6 bases and J shed 2 bases, with 13 bases lying between them. The CDR3 is 14 amino acids. The CDR3 here is CASRHDAGNYGYTF. CDR3 nucleotide sequence: TGTGCCAGCAGACACGATGCAGGGAACTATGGCTACACCTTC.

There are a few counts of this clone. The rearrangement joins TRBV11-2 to TRBJ1-1; TRBD1 agrees at 7 bases. Per the germline V gene, CDR1 is SGHAT and CDR2 is FQNNGV. After removal of 5 bases from V and 2 bases from J, the junction contained 14 bases not matched to a gene. This CDR3 region has 17 residues. This chain's CDR3 is CASSAWRQGYDNTEAFF. The CDR3 DNA reads as TGTGCCAGCAGCGCGTGGAGACAGGGTTATGATAACACTGAAGCTTTCTTT.

The CDR3 nucleotides are TGTGCCAGCAGTGGGCGGGTGACGGGAGGCCGGGAGACCCAGTACTTC. Translation gives CASSGRVTGGRETQYF. V and J are TRBV6-1 and TRBJ2-5; 7 nucleotides line up with TRBD2. The ends lost 4 bases at V and 5 bases at J; junction bases unmatched: 13. The CDR3 spans 16 residues. Germline loops: CDR1 MNHNS, CDR2 SASEGT.

The genes are TRBV19 and TRBJ1-5; perhaps TRBD1 as D (6 bases). V shed 5 bases and J shed 3 bases, with 17 bases lying between them. This CDR3 region has 16 residues. Looked up from germline, CDR1 is LNHDA and CDR2 is SQIVND (reference sequence). The CDR3 loop reads CASSPPGGGLNQPQHF. CDR3 coding DNA: TGTGCCAGTAGTCCCCCTGGCGGGGGCCTCAATCAGCCCCAGCATTTT.

A note on this clone: One junction end disagrees with the germline gene, perhaps due to a read error. The chain uses TRBV28 and TRBJ1-2; D unresolved. The V gene's germline CDR1 is MDHEN and CDR2 SYDVKM. This CDR3 has 13 amino acids. The CDR3: CVSSLVRSYGYTF. As DNA, the CDR3 is TGTGTCAGCAGTTTAGTCAGGTCCTATGGCTACACCTTC.

This chain joins TRBV6-2 or TRBV6-3 and TRBJ2-3; maybe TRBD1 (6 bases). The CDR3 has 13 residues. V was cut by 5 bases and J by 6 bases, with 12 bases left in between. Germline CDR1 and CDR2: MNHEY and SVGEGT. The CDR3 coding sequence is TGTGCCAGCAGTCCCCCCCAGGGGGATACGCAGTATTTT. Amino acids: CASSPPQGDTQYF.

The V call is TRBV6-1, the J call TRBJ2-5; TRBD2 agrees at 7 bases. Germline V CDR1 and CDR2: MNHNS, SASEGT. The CDR3 is 16 residues long. V shed 1 base, J shed 3 bases, and the junction held 8 bases outside the gene matches. Written as DNA, the CDR3 is TGTGCCAGCAGTGAAGTGTGGGCTAGCGGTAAAGAGACCCAGTACTTC. This codes for CASSEVWASGKETQYF.

The genes are TRBV5-1 and TRBJ1-2; D is ambiguous. V lost 8 bases to trimming and J lost 1 base, with 12 bases between them. Germline V CDR1 and CDR2: SGHRS, YFSETQ. The CDR3 has 13 amino acids. The chain's CDR3 is CASSGGYNYGYTF. The CDR3 DNA reads TGCGCCAGTAGCGGCGGTTATAACTATGGCTACACCTTC. The whole variable domain, remainder taken from reference TRBV5-1 and TRBJ1-2, is KAGVTQTPRYLIKTRGQQVTLSCSPISGHRSVSWYQQTPGQGLQFLFEYFSETQRNKGNFPGRFSGRQFSNSRSEMNVSTLELGDSALYLCASSGGYNYGYTFGSGTRLTVV.

This clone appeared once. The chain joins TRBV5-1 to TRBJ2-6, with 8 bases identical to TRBD1. The CDR3 contains 18 residues. Germline loops: CDR1 SGHRS, CDR2 YFSETQ. Germline trimming cut 5 bases from V and 0 bases from J; bases unmatched to any gene: 10. In DNA, the CDR3 is TGCGCCAGCAGAGGCCGGGACAGGCCCCCCTCTGGGGCCAACGTCCTGACTTTC. Protein product: CASRGRDRPPSGANVLTF.

The chain recombines TRBV10-3 with TRBJ2-7; TRBD2 aligns across 9 bases. Trimming took 6 bases from V and 3 from J; bases not matched to a gene: 6. The germline V gene has CDR1 ENHRY and CDR2 SYGVKD. There are 14 residues in the CDR3. CDR3 loop: CAIRNSGSGYEQYF. The CDR3 coding sequence is TGTGCCATCAGAAATAGCGGGAGCGGCTACGAGCAGTACTTC.

The rearrangement uses TRBV18 and TRBJ2-6, with a possible D match to TRBD1 (6 bases). V shed 3 bases and J shed 4 bases, with 19 bases lying between them. This CDR3 has 18 residues. Germline-derived CDR1 and CDR2 are KGHSH and LQKENI. The CDR3 nucleotides are TGTGCCAGCTCACCCCTTGCGGTGCCTGGGACAGGGGCCAACGTCCTGACTTTC. It specifies CASSPLAVPGTGANVLTF.